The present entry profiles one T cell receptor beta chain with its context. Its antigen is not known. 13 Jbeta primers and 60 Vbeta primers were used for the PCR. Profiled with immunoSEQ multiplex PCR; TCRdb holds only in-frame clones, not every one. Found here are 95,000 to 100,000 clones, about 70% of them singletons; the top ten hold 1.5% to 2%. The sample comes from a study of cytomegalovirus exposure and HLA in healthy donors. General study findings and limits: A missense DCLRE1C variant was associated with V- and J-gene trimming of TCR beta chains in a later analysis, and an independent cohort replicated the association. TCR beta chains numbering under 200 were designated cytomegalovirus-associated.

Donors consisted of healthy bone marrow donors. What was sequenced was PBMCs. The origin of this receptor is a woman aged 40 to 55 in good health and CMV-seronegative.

The CDR3 bases are TGTGCCAGCAGCTTACCGACTAGCGGAACAGATACGCAGTATTTT. Amino acids: CASSLPTSGTDTQYF. The gene calls are TRBV11-2 and TRBJ2-3; 9 bases align to TRBD2. The CDR3 runs to 15 residues. Per the germline V gene, CDR1 is SGHAT and CDR2 is FQNNGV. V gave up 2 bases and J gave up 3 bases; unmatched junction bases: 3.